Shown below are 13 T cell receptor beta chains from a single sample sequenced in a study of CD8 T cells in ankylosing spondylitis. General study points: Seemingly characteristic of ankylosing spondylitis blood was a TCR beta motif consisting of roughly 8 highly homologous variants.

Antigens for these TCRs are unknown. TCRdb called the 5' RACE reads again in MiXCR, with one record for every CDR3 protein. Counted here are about 800,000 distinct CDR3 sequences, roughly 10% occurring once; the ten biggest clones make up about 0.49%. The source material was blood, either unsorted or a sorted T cell fraction (not recorded which). The receptors originated from a male donor with ankylosing spondylitis.

The CDR3 sequence: CASSVVGAVTDTQYF. The CDR3 DNA sequence: TGTGCCAGCAGCGTAGTAGGAGCGGTCACAGATACGCAGTATTTT. The gene calls are TRBV9 and TRBJ2-3; the D gene is possibly TRBD2 (5 bases). This CDR3 spans 15 amino acids. CDR1 is SGDLS and CDR2 is YYNGEE in the germline V gene. Trimming removed 0 bases at V and 2 bases at J, with 10 bases between.

The chain is built from TRBV20-1 and TRBJ2-1; 9 bases align to TRBD2. Germline lookup yields CDR1 DFQATT and CDR2 SNEGSKA (reference sequence). Trimming at V came to 2 bases and at J to 8 bases, leaving 4 bases not matched to a gene. The CDR3 runs to 13 residues. CDR3 coding DNA: TGCAGTGCTAGACTAGCGGGATTAGATGAGCAGTTCTTC. This translates into CSARLAGLDEQFF.

The CDR3 DNA reads as TGTGCCAGCAGCTTAAGGGGGCTACCGGAGACCCAGTACTTC. Encoded protein: CASSLRGLPETQYF. The chain couples TRBV7-3 to TRBJ2-5, with a weak D call TRBD1 (6 bases). Trimming left V 1 base short and J 5 bases short, with 11 bases between. The CDR3 covers 14 residues. From germline, CDR1 is SGHTA and CDR2 FQGTGA.

This clonotype was seen ten or more times. The rearrangement joins TRBV29-1 to TRBJ2-3, with unresolved D. The CDR3 extends over 12 amino acids. The germline gives CDR1 SQVTM, CDR2 ANQGSEA. Trimming left V 3 bases short and J 3 bases short, with 7 bases between. CDR3 bases: TGCAGCGTTGATCCATCGACAGATACGCAGTATTTT. It is translated as CSVDPSTDTQYF.

A few counts support this clonotype. Germline and junction disagree at one end, which may indicate a read error. This sequence joins TRBV4-2 and TRBJ1-3; no firm D call. This CDR3 has 15 residues. Per germline, CDR1 LGHNA and CDR2 YNFKEQ. CDR3 in amino acids: CANSQDKFLGNTIYF. The CDR3 DNA sequence: TGTGCCAACAGCCAAGATAAGTTTTTGGGAAACACCATATATTTT.

This chain links TRBV6-1 with TRBJ2-7; D is unclear. The germline V gene has CDR1 MNHNS and CDR2 SASEGT. V was cut by 4 bases and J by 3 bases, with 10 bases left in between. CDR3 length: 13 residues. CDR3 sequence (DNA): TGTGCCAGCAGTGTTATCCCCAACTACGAGCAGTACTTC. Amino acids: CASSVIPNYEQYF.

This sequence joins TRBV20-1 and TRBJ1-5; 7 bases are a match to TRBD1. V dropped 0 bases and J dropped 5; count of bases not matched to a gene: 13. Germline CDR1 and CDR2: DFQATT and SNEGSKA (reference sequence). The CDR3 loop spans 17 amino acids. CDR3 sequence: CSARDWDGPQGDQPQHF. Written as DNA, the CDR3 is TGCAGTGCTAGAGATTGGGATGGCCCCCAGGGGGATCAGCCCCAGCATTTT.

This clonotype was picked up a small number of times. V usage is TRBV27 and J usage is TRBJ2-1, with 10 bases that match TRBD2. V trimming: 5 bases; J trimming: 4 bases; junction bases outside the gene matches: 11. Germline assignment: CDR1 MNHEY and CDR2 SMNVEV (reference sequence). The CDR3 totals 17 residues. CDR3 amino acids: CASSPNGRTSGYNEQFF. CDR3 sequence (DNA): TGTGCCAGCAGTCCCAACGGAAGGACTAGCGGTTACAATGAGCAGTTCTTC.

This clonotype was picked up many times. CDR3 loop: CSAREAGGETQYF. In nucleotides, the CDR3 is TGCAGTGCTAGAGAAGCGGGGGGCGAGACCCAGTACTTC. This chain joins TRBV20-1 and TRBJ2-5, with 9 bases matching TRBD2. The CDR3 contains 13 residues. CDR1 and CDR2 (germline): DFQATT, SNEGSKA (reference sequence). V shed 0 bases, J shed 5 bases, and the junction held 1 base outside the gene matches.

Notes on this clonotype: Since a much larger clone is just one base distant, this may be a read error. V and J are TRBV20-1 and TRBJ2-7, with TRBD2 as a possible D gene (5 bases). The germline V and J ends were trimmed by 8 bases and 5 bases, with 16 bases remaining between them. Germline V gives CDR1 DFQATT, CDR2 SNEGSKA (reference sequence). The CDR3 contains 12 residues. The CDR3, as DNA: TGCAGTCCCCTTCGGGATTTGGACGAGCAGTACTTC. This encodes CSPLRDLDEQYF.

This clonotype has at least ten counts. CDR3 protein: CASSVKSHPSYEQYF. The CDR3 nucleotides read TGTGCCAGCAGTGTGAAGTCTCACCCGTCCTACGAGCAGTACTTC. This chain connects TRBV27 to TRBJ2-7; D unresolved. Looked up from germline, CDR1 is MNHEY and CDR2 is SMNVEV (reference sequence). V lost 5 bases and J 1 base, leaving 15 bases between the germline ends. There are 15 residues in the CDR3.

J is TRBJ2-2 and V is TRBV6-2 or TRBV6-3; 10 positions match TRBD2. J was trimmed by 4 bases and V by 5 bases; bases with no gene match: 19. Germline V CDR1 and CDR2: MNHEY, SVGEGT. This CDR3 is built from 20 residues. In DNA, the CDR3 is TGTGCCAGCAGTCCGATACAGGGGACTAGCGCCCAAGCCCTCACCGGGGAGCTGTTTTTT. Its protein is CASSPIQGTSAQALTGELFF.

This clonotype came up many times. The chain combines TRBV4-2 with TRBJ2-5; TRBD2 matches at 8 bases. CDR1 is LGHNA, CDR2 YNFKEQ, per germline. V trimming: 1 base; J trimming: 6 bases; junction bases outside the gene matches: 16. The CDR3 is made up of 18 amino acids. The CDR3 DNA follows: TGTGCCAGCAGCCAAGGCGAGACCAATAGCGGGACCCCCAAGACCCAGTACTTC. As protein: CASSQGETNSGTPKTQYF.